This T cell receptor (beta chain) comes out of a study of T cells in Graves' hyperthyroidism and ophthalmopathy. This clonotype was observed many times. Deletions cut 5 bases from V and 3 bases from J, with 16 bases between. Germline-derived CDR1 and CDR2 are DFQATT and SNEGSKA (reference sequence). The CDR3 runs to 14 residues. The cohort's ophthalmopathy patients, a group with duration under 3 months, had a Clinical Activity Score of at least 3 and a NOSPECS grade of at least 4. TCR beta CDR3 region amplification was performed from RNA transcripts. HTBI primers were used for first-round RT-PCR of the TCR CDR3. Each CDR3 protein is one row after TCRdb ran MiXCR on the multiplex PCR reads. The profile shows 400,000 or so distinct CDR3 sequences, roughly 15% of them singletons.

Sequenced input: blood. J is TRBJ1-1 and V is TRBV20-1, with D possibly TRBD1 on 6 matching bases. The TCR was taken from a woman under 40 with Graves' ophthalmopathy. For the CDR3, the DNA is TGCAGTGCTGAGGCAGGGGTCCGGGACACTGAAGCTTTCTTT. Translation gives CSAEAGVRDTEAFF.